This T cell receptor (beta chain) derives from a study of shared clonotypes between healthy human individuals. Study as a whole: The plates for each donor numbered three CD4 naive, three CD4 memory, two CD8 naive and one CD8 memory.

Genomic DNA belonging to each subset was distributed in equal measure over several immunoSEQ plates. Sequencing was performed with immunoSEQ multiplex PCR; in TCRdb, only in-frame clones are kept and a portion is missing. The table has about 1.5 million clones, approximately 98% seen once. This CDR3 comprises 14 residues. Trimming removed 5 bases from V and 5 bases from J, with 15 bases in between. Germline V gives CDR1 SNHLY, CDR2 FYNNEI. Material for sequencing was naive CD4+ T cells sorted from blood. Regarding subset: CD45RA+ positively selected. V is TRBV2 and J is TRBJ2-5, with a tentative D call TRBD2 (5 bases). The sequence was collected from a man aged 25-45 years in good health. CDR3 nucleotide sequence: TGTGCCAGCAGTACCGATACTAGGTATGAGACCCAGTACTTC. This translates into CASSTDTRYETQYF. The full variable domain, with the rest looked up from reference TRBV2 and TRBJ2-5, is EPEVTQTPSHQVTQMGQEVILRCVPISNHLYFYWYRQILGQKVEFLVSFYNNEISEKSEIFDDQFSVERPDGSNFTLKIRSTKLEDSAMYFCASSTDTRYETQYFGPGTRLLVL.